Listed below are T cell receptor beta chains from one sample, sequenced in a study of radiotherapy plus CTLA-4 blockade in lung cancer. Libraries were prepared by immunoSEQ multiplex PCR; TCRdb keeps only in-frame clonotypes and omits some of them. The sample lists some 15,000 clones; about 87% were seen once. The sequencing used peripheral blood, collected from a patient treated with radiotherapy plus ipilimumab. These TCRs come from a human donor with non-small cell lung cancer that progressed on radiotherapy plus ipilimumab. Some clones in this sample may be carry-over from other donors' samples. Both conserved end residues are part of each CDR3. Not all rows give a size; the values are once, few, many and, for expanded clones, a class.

>TRBV6-5|-|TRBJ2-7
CASTAPLGVEQYF
>TRBV11-2|-|TRBJ2-1
CASSLLRRGHLNEQFF
>TRBV7-2|once|-
CASSGKTSGSNYEQYF
>TRBV5-6|-|TRBJ2-7
CASSWGLAASYEQYF
>TRBV5-6|-|TRBJ1-2
CASSRTGDNYGYTF
>TRBV28|-|TRBJ2-4
CASSLEKGNIQYF
>TRBV7-2|-|TRBJ1-1
CASSSRGNTEAFF
>TRBV2|once|TRBJ2-5
CASSELGGQETQYF
>TRBV27|-|TRBJ2-7
CASTATGTGVYEQYF
>TRBV18|-|TRBJ2-7
CASSPRQGVNEQYF
>TRBV9|-|TRBJ2-7
CASSPGWPNYEQYF
>TRBV19|-|TRBJ1-5
CASSVGQGTNQPQHF
>TRBV7-3|-|TRBJ2-1
CASSLSGGNYNEQFF
>TRBV6-1|-|TRBJ2-1
CASRLAILSYNEQFF
>TRBV18|-|TRBJ1-1
CASSHPGAGGTEAFF
>TRBV28|-|TRBJ2-5
CASRDEEAGTEETQYF